The 31 T cell receptor beta chains reported below all come from one sample, sequenced in a study of CD8 T cells in Susac syndrome. Random-hexamer reverse transcription was applied to roughly 0.5 to 1 ug RNA. Via MiXCR, TCRdb re-called the immunoSEQ multiplex PCR reads, giving one row per CDR3 protein. This sample has some 130,000 distinct CDR3 sequences, with 95% found just once. Material for sequencing was CD8+ T cells from PBMCs. These receptors all come from a human donor with Susac syndrome.

The J gene is TRBJ2-7, the V gene TRBV28, with a possible D match to TRBD1 (6 bases). The CDR3 totals 14 residues. The germline gives CDR1 MDHEN, CDR2 SYDVKM. V shed 6 bases and J shed 4 bases, with 16 bases lying between them. The CDR3 sequence is CASSSGPGVYEQYF. For the CDR3, the DNA is TGTGCCAGCAGCAGTGGGCCAGGGGTTTACGAGCAGTACTTC.

The table lists this clonotype with a count of one. This chain links TRBV4-1 with TRBJ2-1; D is unresolved. Trimming took off 4 bases at V and 4 bases at J, with 14 bases between the two ends. The CDR3 sequence is 15 residues long. Per germline, CDR1 MGHRA and CDR2 YSYEKL. In DNA, the CDR3 is TGCGCCAGCAGCCTGGCTTCTACCCGATACAATGAGCAGTTCTTC. Its protein is CASSLASTRYNEQFF.

V gene TRBV4-1 combines with J gene TRBJ2-7, with TRBD2 identical over 7 bases. The J segment lost 2 bases and the V segment lost 3 bases, leaving 7 bases of the junction unmatched. The CDR3 spans 15 residues. The germline gives CDR1 MGHRA, CDR2 YSYEKL. The CDR3 nucleotides read TGCGCCAGCAGCCACGCGGGGGAGCCTGCCTACGAGCAGTACTTC. Residues: CASSHAGEPAYEQYF.

This chain joins TRBV11-2 and TRBJ1-2; 7 bases are a match to TRBD1. The CDR3 is made up of 17 amino acids. V lost 6 bases and J lost 0; bases outside the gene matches: 13. Germline assignment: CDR1 SGHAT and CDR2 FQNNGV. CDR3 coding DNA: TGTGCCAGCAGTCGTACAGGGGCCGGCAGAGCTAACTATGGCTACACCTTC. The encoded protein is CASSRTGAGRANYGYTF.

This chain uses TRBV4-1 with TRBJ2-7; D uncertain. Between the trimmed V and J ends, which lost 5 bases and 5 bases, there was a span of 10 bases. The CDR3 length is 12 residues. Germline V CDR1 and CDR2: MGHRA, YSYEKL. CDR3 sequence (DNA): TGCGCCAGCAGCAATACAAAGGACGAGCAGTACTTC. Amino acids: CASSNTKDEQYF.

This chain connects TRBV7-9 to TRBJ2-5; 7 nucleotides match TRBD2. The germline CDR1 and CDR2 sequences are SEHNR and FQNEAQ (reference sequence). The CDR3 has 14 residues. The V segment lost 3 bases and the J segment 5 bases; nucleotides outside the gene matches: 6. The CDR3 nucleotides are TGTGCCAGCAGCTTGGTCACTAGCGTTGAGACCCAGTACTTC. Its protein product is CASSLVTSVETQYF.

The CDR3 sequence: CASSSGTFSSYEQYF. The CDR3 DNA sequence: TGTGCCAGCAGCTCGGGGACCTTCTCCTCCTACGAGCAGTACTTC. J is TRBJ2-7 and V is TRBV11-2, with D perhaps given as TRBD1 or TRBD2 (5 bases each). The germline CDR1 and CDR2 sequences are SGHAT and FQNNGV. The V gene lost 4 bases and the J gene lost 0 bases, with 13 bases spanning the gap. This CDR3 comprises 15 residues.

The rearrangement joins TRBV2 to TRBJ2-3, with 16 positions matching TRBD2. The junction had 11 bases not matched to a gene; V was cut back by 10 bases and J by 4 bases. Germline CDR1 reads SNHLY; CDR2 reads FYNNEI. The CDR3 loop spans 17 amino acids. CDR3: CATGLAGGPLIPDTQYF. The CDR3 DNA reads TGTGCCACGGGACTAGCGGGAGGGCCTTTAATCCCAGATACGCAGTATTTT.

The chain employs TRBV5-6 and TRBJ2-7, with TRBD1 matching 7 bases. The CDR3 is 14 amino acids. V shed 6 bases, J shed 2 bases, and the junction held 8 bases outside the gene matches. Germline V gene lookup returns CDR1 SGHDT and CDR2 YYEEEE. The CDR3 protein is CASNTGTATYEQYF. The CDR3 DNA sequence: TGTGCCAGCAACACCGGGACAGCAACCTACGAGCAGTACTTC.

The CDR3 here is CASSLAPRDPYEQYF. CDR3 in DNA: TGTGCCAGCTCACTGGCTCCCCGGGACCCCTACGAGCAGTACTTC. This rearrangement joins TRBV18 to TRBJ2-7; D may match TRBD1 or TRBD2 (5 bases each). The CDR3 runs to 15 residues. Germline V gene lookup returns CDR1 KGHSH and CDR2 LQKENI. The V gene lost 4 bases and the J gene lost 2 bases, with 15 bases spanning the gap.

The V call is TRBV25-1, the J call TRBJ1-2; no clear D. CDR1 is MGHDK, CDR2 SYGVNS, per germline. The CDR3 is 12 amino acids. The V end was cut by 5 bases, the J end by 6 bases, with 10 bases between. Here the CDR3 DNA reads TGTGCCAGCAGTCTTTTGGACGATGGCTACACCTTC. Protein sequence: CASSLLDDGYTF.

The chain couples TRBV5-6 to TRBJ2-1; 8 bases fit TRBD2. Germline CDR1 SGHDT, CDR2 YYEEEE. CDR3 length equals 13 residues. V shed 8 bases and J 9 bases; nucleotides not matched to a gene: 10. The CDR3 DNA reads TGTGCCAGTAAAGCGGGAGTAGCGGTTGAGCAGTTCTTC. Translation gives CASKAGVAVEQFF.

The J gene is TRBJ2-1, the V gene TRBV7-9; 11 nucleotides line up with TRBD2. The germline gives CDR1 SEHNR, CDR2 FQNEAQ (reference sequence). V lost 5 bases, J lost 2 bases, and 8 bases stayed unmatched. This CDR3 spans 17 amino acids. The CDR3: CASSVGLAGLTYNEQFF. The CDR3 bases are TGTGCCAGCAGCGTTGGACTAGCGGGCCTCACCTACAATGAGCAGTTCTTC.

In DNA, the CDR3 is TGTGCCTGGAGCACCAGGTTCGGAAATCAGCCCCAGCATTTT. Protein sequence: CAWSTRFGNQPQHF. The V call is TRBV30, the J call TRBJ1-5; D not resolved. Trimming cost V 3 bases and J 4 bases, with 13 bases left between them. The CDR3 runs 14 residues. Germline lookup yields CDR1 GTSNPN and CDR2 SVGIG (reference sequence).

The rearrangement uses TRBV20-1 and TRBJ1-2, with TRBD1 matching over 8 bases. The CDR3 is made up of 11 amino acids. Germline CDR1 DFQATT, CDR2 SNEGSKA (reference sequence). CDR3 sequence reads: CSGQGLRGYTF. CDR3 in DNA: TGCAGCGGACAGGGTCTACGTGGCTACACCTTC.

The chain has TRBV27 and TRBJ2-1, with D maybe TRBD2 (6 bases). Trimming shortened V by 9 bases and J by 7 bases, and 19 bases separated the two germline ends. The CDR3 extends over 14 amino acids. Germline V gene lookup returns CDR1 MNHEY and CDR2 SMNVEV (reference sequence). In nucleotides, the CDR3 is TGTGCCAGTCAACTCAGCGGAGGGGTTAATGAGCAGTTCTTC. As protein: CASQLSGGVNEQFF.

CDR3 in amino acids: CASSFGSRETQYF. The CDR3 bases are TGTGCCAGCAGTTTTGGTTCTAGGGAGACCCAGTACTTC. This sequence joins TRBV12-3 or TRBV12-4 and TRBJ2-5; D unclear. This CDR3 spans 13 amino acids. Between the trimmed V and J ends, which lost 3 bases and 5 bases, there was a span of 10 bases.

The rearrangement links TRBV27 to TRBJ2-1; TRBD2 is a possible D gene (6 bases). The CDR3 is 14 amino acids. Germline V gives CDR1 MNHEY, CDR2 SMNVEV (reference sequence). Between the trimmed V and J ends, which lost 4 bases and 9 bases, there was a span of 16 bases. The CDR3 region is CASSSNSYGGEQFF. CDR3 DNA sequence: TGTGCCAGCAGTTCCAATAGCTACGGGGGTGAGCAGTTCTTC.

This chain links TRBV6-5 with TRBJ2-1, with D unresolved. Trimming took off 6 bases at V and 0 bases at J, with 12 bases between the two ends. CDR1 and CDR2 (germline): MNHEY, SVGAGI. The CDR3 loop spans 15 amino acids. In DNA form, the CDR3 reads TGTGCCAGCAGACCTTACAAAAGCTCCTACAATGAGCAGTTCTTC. Protein: CASRPYKSSYNEQFF.

The chain couples TRBV7-9 to TRBJ2-7; unclear D gene. Trimming took off 5 bases at V and 7 bases at J, with 12 bases between the two ends. CDR3 size: 12 residues. Germline V gene lookup returns CDR1 SEHNR and CDR2 FQNEAQ (reference sequence). In DNA form, the CDR3 reads TGTGCCAGCAGCACCGACCCGGGTGAGCAGTACTTC. Translated: CASSTDPGEQYF.

V and J are TRBV12-3 or TRBV12-4 and TRBJ1-5; no clear D gene. The CDR3 is 14 amino acids. Trimming took 5 bases from V and 6 from J, leaving 14 bases between them. The CDR3 nucleotides are TGTGCCAGCAGTCTACCGGATTTCGGTCAGCCCCAGCATTTT. It yields the protein CASSLPDFGQPQHF.

The V call is TRBV30, the J call TRBJ1-4; D not certain. V was clipped by 2 bases and J by 0 bases, with 10 bases between them. CDR1 is GTSNPN and CDR2 is SVGIG in the germline V gene (reference sequence). The CDR3 is made up of 15 amino acids. For the CDR3, the DNA is TGTGCCTGGAGTCCCTTTAGGGCAACTAATGAAAAACTGTTTTTT. Translating gives CAWSPFRATNEKLFF.

This chain uses TRBV2 with TRBJ2-7; TRBD2 matches 7 bases. With 5 bases clipped from V and 7 bases from J, the junction kept 11 bases outside the gene matches. The CDR3 loop spans 14 amino acids. Germline V gives CDR1 SNHLY, CDR2 FYNNEI. Here the CDR3 DNA reads TGTGCCAGCAGTCTCCCCGGAGTAGCGGGTGAGCAGTACTTC. It yields the protein CASSLPGVAGEQYF. Complete variable domain (other parts from reference TRBV2 and TRBJ2-7): EPEVTQTPSHQVTQMGQEVILRCVPISNHLYFYWYRQILGQKVEFLVSFYNNEISEKSEIFDDQFSVERPDGSNFTLKIRSTKLEDSAMYFCASSLPGVAGEQYFGPGTRLTVT.

This chain uses TRBV20-1 with TRBJ2-3; 7 nucleotides agree with TRBD2. The CDR3 spans 17 residues. Trimming removed 0 bases from V and 4 bases from J; junction bases left unmatched: 13. CDR1 is DFQATT, CDR2 SNEGSKA, per germline (reference sequence). The CDR3 DNA follows: TGCAGTGCTAGAGATTGGAGAGGGAGCGGGAAGGCAGATACGCAGTATTTT. Protein sequence: CSARDWRGSGKADTQYF.

The CDR3 loop is CASSLVGWERNEQYF. CDR3 DNA: TGTGCCAGCAGCTTGGTTGGTTGGGAGCGGAACGAGCAGTACTTC. The rearrangement joins TRBV5-6 to TRBJ2-7, with a possible D match to TRBD2 (5 bases). V was clipped by 0 bases and J by 5 bases, with 15 bases between them. CDR3 length: 15 residues. Germline assignment: CDR1 SGHDT and CDR2 YYEEEE.

The rearrangement uses TRBV7-3 and TRBJ2-5; maybe TRBD1 (6 bases). Germline CDR1 and CDR2: SGHTA and FQGTGA. The V and J ends lost 2 bases and 4 bases respectively, with 8 bases between them. The CDR3 has 13 residues. CDR3: CASSLLQGETQYF. CDR3 DNA: TGTGCCAGCAGCTTATTACAGGGAGAGACCCAGTACTTC.

The chain is built from TRBV5-1 and TRBJ2-6; TRBD1 or TRBD2 may be the D gene (5 bases each). The CDR3 runs 19 residues. CDR1 and CDR2 from the germline V gene are SGHRS and YFSETQ. V lost 3 bases and J 0 bases, leaving 19 bases between the germline ends. CDR3 nucleotide sequence: TGCGCCAGCAGCTCCAACGGGGCGGGCTCGAGCTCTGGGGCCAACGTCCTGACTTTC. Its protein product is CASSSNGAGSSSGANVLTF.

This chain connects TRBV10-2 to TRBJ2-5; D is unclear. Germline CDR1 WSHSY, CDR2 SAAADI. The CDR3 totals 13 residues. V lost 2 bases to trimming and J lost 1 base, with 5 bases between them. The CDR3 loop reads CASSEGSQETQYF. The DNA for the CDR3 is TGCGCCAGCAGTGAGGGCAGCCAAGAGACCCAGTACTTC.

The chain combines TRBV7-9 with TRBJ2-7; 14 positions agree with TRBD2. Germline CDR1 and CDR2: SEHNR and FQNEAQ (reference sequence). The CDR3 consists of 18 residues. V dropped 5 bases and J dropped 5; count of bases not matched to a gene: 14. This CDR3 reads CASSPRLAGGPELHEQYF. As DNA, the CDR3 is TGTGCCAGCAGCCCCCGACTAGCGGGAGGGCCGGAGCTACACGAGCAGTACTTC.

The chain links TRBV11-3 to TRBJ2-4; D is possibly TRBD2 (6 bases). Germline V lookup: CDR1 SGHNT, CDR2 YENEEA. The germline V and J ends were trimmed by 4 bases and 7 bases, with 11 bases remaining between them. There are 13 residues in the CDR3. CDR3 nucleotide sequence: TGTGCCAGCAGCTCGGAGAGCGGGAACATTCAGTACTTC. It translates to CASSSESGNIQYF.

In this sample, this clonotype turned up once. The rearrangement joins TRBV3-1 to TRBJ1-4; D remains unclear. V lost 1 base and J lost 7, with 16 bases in between. The germline V gene has CDR1 LGHDT and CDR2 YNNKEL (reference sequence). The CDR3 has 16 amino acids. In DNA form, the CDR3 reads TGTGCCAGCAGCCAAGGAACCCTCATGCCCCCTGAAAAACTGTTTTTT. It is translated as CASSQGTLMPPEKLFF. The whole variable domain, remainder taken from reference TRBV3-1 and TRBJ1-4, is DTAVSQTPKYLVTQMGNDKSIKCEQNLGHDTMYWYKQDSKKFLKIMFSYNNKELIINETVPNRFSPKSPDKAHLNLHINSLELGDSAVYFCASSQGTLMPPEKLFFGSGTQLSVL.